This T cell receptor beta chain is drawn from a study of long-term antiretroviral therapy in people with HIV. Findings and limits, study-wide: Blood, drawn from the mid-2000s to the late 2010s, may reflect older ART regimens.

Note on this clone: The antigen is undetermined.

Version v3.0 of the immunoSEQ assay ran at survey level. The repertoire was sequenced with immunoSEQ multiplex PCR; TCRdb's copy has only in-frame clones and lacks some. The sample lists around 20,000 clones; just over 75% were seen once. The CDR3 is 20 residues long. In germline, CDR1 is MGHRA, CDR2 YSYEKL. The V gene lost 0 bases and the J gene lost 1 base, with 22 bases spanning the gap. The origin of this receptor is a woman between 45 and 65 years old with HIV. V and J are TRBV4-1 and TRBJ1-3; D not resolved. Sequencing was performed on unsorted PBMCs, taken 0.5 years before starting antiretroviral therapy. The DNA of the CDR3 is TGCGCCAGCAGCCAAGAGTCCCCCGGCCGCGGGAGGAGTTCTGGAAACACCATATATTTT. Its protein product is CASSQESPGRGRSSGNTIYF.